The 2 T cell receptor beta chains below all came from one sample that was sequenced in a study of T cell clusters in autoimmune cytopenias. TRB amplification used around 270 ng of peripheral blood genomic DNA. One tube held mixed TRB-A and TRB-B primer pools for touch-down PCR. One entry per CDR3 protein, without DNA, is what TCRdb gives after re-calling the multiplex PCR reads. Its listing shows 5,200 or so distinct CDR3 sequences. In addition, the sample was reused for a study of T cell repertoires in aging, cancer and after chemotherapy.

The sequenced material came from peripheral blood. All receptors derive from a human donor in good health.

This clonotype is classed as medium-sized by frequency. The gene calls are TRBV15 and TRBJ1-1; the TRBD1 assignment by TCRdb is unverifiable without DNA. The V gene's germline CDR1 is LNHNV and CDR2 YYDKDF (reference sequence). This CDR3 has 12 residues. CDR3 protein: CATSSGQGKTFF. The entire variable domain, with the rest obtained from reference TRBV15 and TRBJ1-1, is as follows: DAMVIQNPRYQVTQFGKPVTLSCSQTLNHNVMYWYQQKSSQAPKLLFHYYDKDFNNEADTPDNFQSRRPNTSFCFLDIRSPGLGDTAMYLCATSSGQGKTFFGQGTRLTVV.

This clonotype is identified as medium-sized from frequency. The chain's CDR3 is CAWSVLSGGSYEQYF. The rearrangement uses TRBV30 and TRBJ2-7; without DNA, the TCRdb call of TRBD2 cannot be checked. This CDR3 contains 15 residues. CDR1 is GTSNPN, CDR2 SVGIG, per germline (reference sequence).